The clone carrying this T cell receptor beta chain was picked up a small number of times. Its antigen is undetermined. TCRdb independently ran MiXCR on the reads; one entry per CDR3 protein. The sample comprises 200,000 or so distinct CDR3 sequences, around 40% of which are singletons, and approximately 59% rests with the top ten. This entry is derived from a study of T cell repertoires in cytomegalovirus infection. The material sequenced was CD8+ T cells from cultured PBMCs, taken from culture after CMV antigen stimulation. The origin of this receptor is a human donor in good health (CMV status not recorded). Some clones in this sample may be carry-over from other donors' samples.

The CDR3 bases are TGCGCCAGCAGCCCCCGGGACAGGGTCTACGAGCAGTACTTC. Translated, it gives CASSPRDRVYEQYF. The chain employs TRBV5-1 and TRBJ2-7; 9 nucleotides match TRBD1. Germline V gene sequence: CDR1 SGHRS, CDR2 YFSETQ. The ends lost 4 bases at V and 3 bases at J; junction bases unmatched: 5. There are 14 residues in the CDR3.